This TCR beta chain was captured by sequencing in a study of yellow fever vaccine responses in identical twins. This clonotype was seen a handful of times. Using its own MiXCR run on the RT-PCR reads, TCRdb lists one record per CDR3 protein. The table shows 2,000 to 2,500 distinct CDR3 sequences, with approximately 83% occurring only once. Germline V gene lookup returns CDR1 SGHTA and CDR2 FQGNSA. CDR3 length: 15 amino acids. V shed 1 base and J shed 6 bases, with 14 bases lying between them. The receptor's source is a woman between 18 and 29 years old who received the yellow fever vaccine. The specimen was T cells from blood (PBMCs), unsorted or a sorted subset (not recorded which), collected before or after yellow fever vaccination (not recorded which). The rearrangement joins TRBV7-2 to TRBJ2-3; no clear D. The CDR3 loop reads CASSLVVPVLDTQYF. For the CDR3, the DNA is TGTGCCAGCAGCTTAGTCGTCCCAGTATTGGATACGCAGTATTTT.